The rows below give T cell receptor beta chains drawn from one sample of a study of blood T cell repertoires in COVID-19. Data came from immunoSEQ multiplex PCR; TCRdb stores just in-frame clones and leaves some out. The sample yields some 45,000 clones, approximately 85% seen once. Sample: peripheral blood. Receptors were obtained from a woman older than 75 with acute or convalescent COVID-19. Each CDR3 is given with its conserved first and last residue. D genes are given only for firm matches. Clone size is shown for a subset of rows, as once, few, many or a class of expanded clone.

CASSLWGGSTDTQYF TGTGCCAGCAGCTTGTGGGGGGGTAGCACAGATACGCAGTATTTT NA TRBJ2-3 TRBD2 TRBV5-6
CASDSAGPGNTIYF TGCGCCAGTGATAGCGCAGGACCTGGAAACACCATATATTTT NA TRBJ1-3 NA TRBV10-2
CASSPFAAGGVTETQYF TGTGCCAGCAGCCCCTTCGCGGCCGGGGGAGTTACAGAGACCCAGTACTTC NA TRBJ2-5 NA TRBV3-1/TRBV3-2
CASSLGASGGKNIQYF TGTGCCAGCAGCCTCGGGGCTAGCGGGGGAAAAAACATTCAGTACTTC NA TRBJ2-4 TRBD2 TRBV28
CASGRLAGANEQFF TGTGCTAGTGGACGACTAGCGGGAGCCAATGAGCAGTTCTTC NA TRBJ2-1 TRBD2 TRBV12-5
CASSGRTGHRSQHF TGTGCCAGCAGTGGTAGGACAGGACACCGCTCCCAGCATTTT NA TRBJ1-5 TRBD1 TRBV28
CASSLTGVQETQYF TGCGCCAGCAGCTTGACGGGGGTCCAAGAGACCCAGTACTTC once TRBJ2-5 NA TRBV5-1
CASSLQPSGQETQYF TGTGCCAGCTCATTACAACCTAGCGGCCAAGAGACCCAGTACTTC NA TRBJ2-5 TRBD2 TRBV18
CASSKDSSSGANVLTF TGTGCCAGCAGCAAAGATTCCAGCTCTGGGGCCAACGTCCTGACTTTC once TRBJ2-6 NA TRBV21-1
CASRRGQTNTGELFF TGTGCCAGCAGGCGGGGACAGACGAACACCGGGGAGCTGTTTTTT NA TRBJ2-2 NA TRBV7-9
CASRSGVDNSPLHF TGTGCCAGTAGGTCCGGAGTTGATAATTCACCCCTCCACTTT NA TRBJ1-6 NA TRBV19
CASGTTDTQYF TGTGCCAGCGGCACCACAGATACGCAGTATTTT NA TRBJ2-3 NA TRBV12-3/TRBV12-4
CASSPTGLAGNTIYF TGTGCCAGCAGCCCGACAGGGCTTGCTGGAAACACCATATATTTT once TRBJ1-3 TRBD1 TRBV3-1/TRBV3-2
CASSYARQGIYEQYF TGTGCCAGCAGTTACGCACGGCAGGGAATCTACGAGCAGTACTTC NA TRBJ2-7 NA TRBV6-5
CASLSPLAGGRGVLFF TGTGCCAGTCTCAGCCCGCTAGCGGGAGGAAGGGGGGTGCTGTTCTTC once TRBJ2-1 TRBD2 TRBV19